Each of the 14 T cell receptor beta chains below was sequenced from the same sample in a study of Ad26.COV2.S vaccination and SARS-CoV-2 variants. Treatment given: about 20 received Ad26.COV2.S at low or high dose, single or two shots; five or six received placebo; per-sample allocation not given. After the first vaccine or placebo injection, samples were drawn on day 63. Sequencing was performed with immunoSEQ multiplex PCR; in TCRdb, only in-frame clones are kept and a portion is missing. The table lists around 320,000 clones, roughly 84% of them singletons, with about 3.4% in the top ten. Sequenced material: peripheral blood, taken in a trial of Ad26.COV2.S vaccine versus placebo. These TCRs come from a person aged 18-60 years who received the Ad26.COV2.S COVID-19 vaccine or a placebo.

The V gene is TRBV11-3, the J gene TRBJ1-3; no definite D call. From germline, CDR1 is SGHNT and CDR2 YENEEA. Trimming shortened V by 1 base and J by 3 bases, and 4 bases separated the two germline ends. The CDR3 length is 13 residues. The CDR3 nucleotides read TGTGCCAGCAGCTTAGCAGATGGAAACACCATATATTTT. Its protein product is CASSLADGNTIYF.

This chain links TRBV6-5 with TRBJ2-7, with a tentative D call TRBD1 (6 bases). The CDR3 is made up of 15 amino acids. Germline V gene lookup returns CDR1 MNHEY and CDR2 SVGAGI. Trimming removed 5 bases at V and 2 bases at J, with 16 bases between. The CDR3 loop reads CASSISGTNTYEQYF. The CDR3, as DNA: TGTGCCAGCAGTATATCCGGGACAAATACCTACGAGCAGTACTTC.

In its sample, this clone was seen once. The V call is TRBV7-2, the J call TRBJ2-5; D is ambiguous. V was cut by 6 bases and J by 7 bases, with 15 bases left in between. Germline loops: CDR1 SGHTA, CDR2 FQGNSA. The CDR3 is 13 residues long. CDR3 coding DNA: TGTGCCAGCAGTGCGACTCGGGTTACGACCCAGTACTTC. It yields the protein CASSATRVTTQYF.

This chain connects TRBV6-5 to TRBJ1-5; 7 positions match TRBD1. CDR1 MNHEY and CDR2 SVGAGI come from the germline V gene. CDR3 size: 14 residues. The trim removed 5 bases at V and 6 bases at J, leaving 7 bases unmatched. CDR3 sequence: CASSPDRDPQPQHF. The CDR3 nucleotides are TGTGCCAGCAGTCCTGACAGGGATCCTCAGCCCCAGCATTTT.

The chain carries TRBV6-5 and TRBJ2-7; 8 nucleotides agree with TRBD1. The CDR3 spans 15 residues. J lost 4 bases, V lost 2 bases, and 7 bases had no gene match. Germline CDR1 reads MNHEY; CDR2 reads SVGAGI. CDR3 coding DNA: TGTGCCAGCAGTTACGTGCAGGGGGCTCGGTACGAGCAGTACTTC. It encodes CASSYVQGARYEQYF.

CDR3: CASSLTVGYNEQFF. CDR3 DNA sequence: TGTGCCAGCAGCTTAACCGTAGGCTACAATGAGCAGTTCTTC. The chain couples TRBV5-6 to TRBJ2-1; D unresolved. CDR1 and CDR2 (germline): SGHDT, YYEEEE. This CDR3 comprises 14 residues. V shed 2 bases and J shed 3 bases, with 9 bases lying between them.

The V and J genes are TRBV30 and TRBJ1-6; possibly TRBD1 for D (5 bases). In germline, CDR1 is GTSNPN, CDR2 SVGIG (reference sequence). The CDR3 covers 15 residues. V was shortened by 2 bases and J by 7 bases, with 15 bases between the two germline ends. The CDR3 coding sequence is TGTGCCTGGAGTCCTCGGGACGGACGAAATTCACCCCTCCACTTT. Translated, it gives CAWSPRDGRNSPLHF.

The genes are TRBV5-1 and TRBJ2-7; 11 nucleotides align to TRBD1. CDR3 length: 14 amino acids. Germline values: CDR1 SGHRS, CDR2 YFSETQ. V lost 5 bases to trimming and J lost 3 bases; unmatched junction nucleotides: 4. CDR3 sequence reads: CASSGDRGYYEQYF. The CDR3 DNA is TGCGCCAGCAGTGGGGACAGGGGGTACTACGAGCAGTACTTC.

The chain has TRBV20-1 and TRBJ2-7; D unresolved. In germline, CDR1 is DFQATT, CDR2 SNEGSKA (reference sequence). This CDR3 is 11 amino acids long. Trimming shortened V by 0 bases and J by 5 bases, and 5 bases separated the two germline ends. The DNA of the CDR3 is TGCAGTGCTAGAGATCGAAACGAGCAGTACTTC. It is translated as CSARDRNEQYF.

V and J are TRBV2 and TRBJ2-4; 8 nucleotides match TRBD2. The CDR3 is 15 amino acids. Germline trimming cut 8 bases from V and 3 bases from J; bases unmatched to any gene: 9. CDR1 SNHLY and CDR2 FYNNEI come from the germline V gene. CDR3 coding DNA: TGTGCCAGCCAACTGCGGGGGGATGGCAAAAACATTCAGTACTTC. Residues: CASQLRGDGKNIQYF.

Points on this clone: The same CDR3 arises from other DNA sequences in this sample as well. This sequence joins TRBV19 and TRBJ1-1, with D hard to call. The CDR3 extends over 13 amino acids. Germline V gene data show CDR1 as LNHDA and CDR2 as SQIVND (reference sequence). Deletions cut 4 bases from V and 1 base from J, with 7 bases between. The CDR3 loop is CASSTTANTEAFF. CDR3 sequence (DNA): TGTGCCAGTAGTACCACAGCGAACACTGAAGCTTTCTTT. The whole variable domain, remainder taken from reference TRBV19 and TRBJ1-1, is DGGITQSPKYLFRKEGQNVTLSCEQNLNHDAMYWYRQDPGQGLRLIYYSQIVNDFQKGDIAEGYSVSREKKESFPLTVTSAQKNPTAFYLCASSTTANTEAFFGQGTRLTVV.

The V and J genes are TRBV11-3 and TRBJ2-1; 10 bases fit TRBD2. J gave up 5 bases and V 3 bases, and 4 bases lay outside the gene matches. The CDR3 has 15 amino acids. Germline CDR1 and CDR2: SGHNT and YENEEA. In DNA form, the CDR3 reads TGTGCCAGCAGCTTTAGCGGGGGGATTGACAATGAGCAGTTCTTC. Translating gives CASSFSGGIDNEQFF.

This sequence joins TRBV7-9 and TRBJ2-1; D assignment may be TRBD1 or TRBD2 (5 bases each). CDR1 is SEHNR and CDR2 is FQNEAQ in the germline V gene (reference sequence). This CDR3 spans 12 amino acids. Trimming stripped 6 bases from V and 11 bases from J, with 14 bases between. Here the CDR3 reads CASSRTREKQFF. In DNA, the CDR3 is TGTGCCAGCAGTCGGACAAGGGAGAAGCAGTTCTTC. Using reference TRBV7-9 and TRBJ2-1 for the parts outside the CDR3, the full variable domain is DTGVSQNPRHKITKRGQNVTFRCDPISEHNRLYWYRQTLGQGPEFLTYFQNEAQLEKSRLLSDRFSAERPKGSFSTLEIQRTEQGDSAMYLCASSRTREKQFFGPGTRLTVL.

The V call is TRBV11-2, the J call TRBJ2-1, with 8 bases fitting TRBD2. V was pared by 1 base and J by 6 bases, with 5 bases of the junction left unmatched. CDR1 is SGHAT and CDR2 is FQNNGV in the germline V gene. The CDR3 has 15 amino acids. The CDR3, as DNA: TGTGCCAGCAGCTTAGCTACCGGGACTAGCAATGAGCAGTTCTTC. Translated: CASSLATGTSNEQFF. Full variable domain (outside the CDR3, taken from reference TRBV11-2 and TRBJ2-1): EAGVAQSPRYKIIEKRQSVAFWCNPISGHATLYWYQQILGQGPKLLIQFQNNGVVDDSQLPKDRFSAERLKGVDSTLKIQPAKLEDSAVYLCASSLATGTSNEQFFGPGTRLTVL.